The next 16 T cell receptor beta chains were all read from a single sample in a study of graft-versus-host responses after intestinal transplantation. These receptors' targets are unknown. Here immunoSEQ multiplex PCR was the method, and the copy in TCRdb shows in-frame clones only, minus some. The data show fewer than 120,000 clones, around 93% seen once. Material: unstimulated CD8+ T cells sorted from spleen or lymph node cells, obtained before intestinal transplant. The receptor source for this set is a human donor who received an intestinal transplant.

The J gene is TRBJ2-1, the V gene TRBV4-1; 11 nucleotides line up with TRBD2. J was trimmed by 9 bases and V by 0 bases; bases with no gene match: 4. The germline gives CDR1 MGHRA, CDR2 YSYEKL. The CDR3 extends over 15 amino acids. The CDR3 coding sequence is TGCGCCAGCAGCCAAGATCCTCTAGCGGGAGGTGAGCAGTTCTTC. Its protein is CASSQDPLAGGEQFF.

The rearrangement joins TRBV28 to TRBJ1-2; 7 nucleotides match TRBD1. With 5 bases clipped from V and 4 bases from J, the junction kept 4 bases outside the gene matches. The CDR3 runs to 13 residues. Germline CDR1 is MDHEN and CDR2 is SYDVKM. The CDR3 DNA reads as TGTGCCAGCAGTCAGACAGGGACCTATGGCTACACCTTC. Its protein is CASSQTGTYGYTF.

The V call is TRBV27, the J call TRBJ1-1, with a possible D match to TRBD1 (6 bases). Germline V gene sequence: CDR1 MNHEY, CDR2 SMNVEV (reference sequence). Trimming cost V 2 bases and J 4 bases, with 11 bases left between them. The CDR3 length is 14 residues. In DNA, the CDR3 is TGTGCCAGCAGTTTAGTAGGGGGGCCCACTGAAGCTTTCTTT. Residues: CASSLVGGPTEAFF.

Turning to this clone: Other DNA sequences of this sample code for an identical CDR3. The chain employs TRBV19 and TRBJ1-1, with a tentative D call TRBD1 (5 bases). V was pared by 2 bases and J by 1 base, with 8 bases between. The CDR3 covers 14 residues. Germline-derived CDR1 and CDR2 are LNHDA and SQIVND (reference sequence). In DNA, the CDR3 is TGTGCCAGTAGTATAACAGGTCCGAACACTGAAGCTTTCTTT. This translates into CASSITGPNTEAFF.

The rearrangement links TRBV6-5 to TRBJ2-7; weak D call: TRBD2 (6 bases). Per germline, CDR1 MNHEY and CDR2 SVGAGI. CDR3 length equals 14 residues. Trimming removed 3 bases from V and 3 bases from J, with 12 bases in between. This chain's CDR3 is CASSYYSGDYEQYF. The CDR3 DNA sequence: TGTGCCAGCAGTTATTATTCGGGAGACTACGAGCAGTACTTC.

The J gene is TRBJ2-7, the V gene TRBV2; D may be TRBD1 (5 bases). Trimming cost V 1 base and J 2 bases, with 6 bases left between them. The V gene's germline CDR1 is SNHLY and CDR2 FYNNEI. CDR3 length equals 13 residues. The CDR3 DNA sequence: TGTGCCAGCAGTGAAGTACAGGCCTACGAGCAGTACTTC. Translating it yields CASSEVQAYEQYF.

This chain uses TRBV18 with TRBJ2-7; TRBD1 aligns across 9 bases. Germline-derived CDR1 and CDR2 are KGHSH and LQKENI. Germline trimming cut 2 bases from V and 2 bases from J; bases unmatched to any gene: 10. The CDR3 contains 17 residues. The CDR3, as DNA: TGTGCCAGCTCACCAAGGGCAAACCGGGACAGGGCCTACGAGCAGTACTTC. It translates to CASSPRANRDRAYEQYF.

This chain uses TRBV30 with TRBJ2-7; D may match TRBD1 or TRBD2 (5 bases each). Trimming removed 4 bases at V and 7 bases at J, with 23 bases between. Germline V CDR1 and CDR2: GTSNPN, SVGIG (reference sequence). This CDR3 contains 15 residues. This CDR3 reads CAWTSNRDRFREQYF. The DNA of the CDR3 is TGTGCCTGGACCTCAAACCGGGACCGCTTCCGGGAGCAGTACTTC.

This chain connects TRBV9 to TRBJ2-2; 7 nucleotides agree with TRBD2. The ends lost 1 base at V and 4 bases at J; junction bases unmatched: 7. The CDR3 extends over 16 amino acids. The germline gives CDR1 SGDLS, CDR2 YYNGEE. DNA of the CDR3: TGTGCCAGCAGCGTATCGTGGGAGGGCCGCACCGGGGAGCTGTTTTTT. This translates into CASSVSWEGRTGELFF.

The chain combines TRBV7-9 with TRBJ2-6, with TRBD1 as a possible D gene (5 bases). Germline values: CDR1 SEHNR, CDR2 FQNEAQ (reference sequence). V dropped 3 bases and J dropped 13 bases, with 22 bases sitting between them. The CDR3 consists of 16 residues. In nucleotides, the CDR3 is TGTGCCAGCAGCTTGTCTGCGGCAGGGCCCCTCAGGGTCCTGACTTTC. It yields the protein CASSLSAAGPLRVLTF.

The rearrangement uses TRBV9 and TRBJ2-3; 9 positions match TRBD1. Per germline, CDR1 SGDLS and CDR2 YYNGEE. Trimming at V came to 3 bases and at J to 4 bases, leaving 12 bases not matched to a gene. The CDR3 runs to 17 residues. Here the CDR3 DNA reads TGTGCCAGCAGCGCCACGACAGGGGGTGAGCTTTCAGATACGCAGTATTTT. Its protein is CASSATTGGELSDTQYF.

J is TRBJ2-7 and V is TRBV15; D may be TRBD2 (5 bases). This CDR3 is 12 amino acids long. Trimming took off 3 bases at V and 2 bases at J, with 5 bases between the two ends. Germline V CDR1 and CDR2: LNHNV, YYDKDF (reference sequence). Here the CDR3 reads CATSSGTYEQYF. The DNA of the CDR3 is TGTGCCACCAGCAGCGGGACCTACGAGCAGTACTTC.

The V and J genes are TRBV27 and TRBJ2-1; D possibly corresponds to TRBD2 (6 bases). Germline CDR1 is MNHEY and CDR2 is SMNVEV (reference sequence). V lost 6 bases and J 0 bases, leaving 12 bases between the germline ends. The CDR3 has 15 amino acids. The CDR3 DNA reads TGTGCCAGCAGATATAGCGGAAGCTCCTACAATGAGCAGTTCTTC. Translated: CASRYSGSSYNEQFF.

As regards this clone: Other nucleotide sequences in the sample specify the same CDR3. The V gene is TRBV4-2, the J gene TRBJ1-1; D gene unclear. This CDR3 is 15 amino acids long. Germline V CDR1 and CDR2: LGHNA, YNFKEQ. Deletions cut 0 bases from V and 3 bases from J, with 11 bases between. CDR3 sequence: CASSQDWADYTEAFF. In DNA, the CDR3 is TGTGCCAGCAGCCAAGATTGGGCAGATTACACTGAAGCTTTCTTT.

This sequence joins TRBV27 and TRBJ1-4; 7 bases are shared with TRBD1. Germline V gene lookup returns CDR1 MNHEY and CDR2 SMNVEV (reference sequence). The CDR3 is 15 residues long. Trimming cost V 2 bases and J 4 bases; bases outside gene matches: 4. CDR3 sequence: CASSLKGAVNEKLFF. The CDR3 nucleotides are TGTGCCAGCAGTTTAAAGGGGGCCGTTAATGAAAAACTGTTTTTT.

The chain has TRBV6-1 and TRBJ1-1, with D possibly being TRBD1 (6 bases). Germline V CDR1 and CDR2: MNHNS, SASEGT. V shed 4 bases and J shed 1 base, with 13 bases lying between them. The CDR3 spans 15 residues. Here the CDR3 reads CASSVHRVGNTEAFF. The DNA for the CDR3 is TGTGCCAGCAGTGTGCACAGGGTGGGGAACACTGAAGCTTTCTTT.